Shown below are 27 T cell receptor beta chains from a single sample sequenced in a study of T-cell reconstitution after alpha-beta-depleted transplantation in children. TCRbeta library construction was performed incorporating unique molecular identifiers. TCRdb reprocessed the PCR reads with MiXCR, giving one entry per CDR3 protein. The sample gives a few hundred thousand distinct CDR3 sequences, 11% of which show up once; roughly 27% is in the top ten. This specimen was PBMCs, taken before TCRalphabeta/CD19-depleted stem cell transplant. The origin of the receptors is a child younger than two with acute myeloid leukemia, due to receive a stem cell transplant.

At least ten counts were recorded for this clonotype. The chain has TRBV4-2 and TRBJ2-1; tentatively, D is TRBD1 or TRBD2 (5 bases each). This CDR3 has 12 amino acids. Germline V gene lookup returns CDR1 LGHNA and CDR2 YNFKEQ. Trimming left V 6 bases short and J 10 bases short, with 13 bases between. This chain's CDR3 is CASRGTPPEQFF. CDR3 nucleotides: TGTGCCAGCAGAGGGACCCCACCCGAGCAGTTCTTC.

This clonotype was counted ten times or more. CDR3 in amino acids: CAWEQGALNTEAFF. In DNA, the CDR3 is TGTGCCTGGGAGCAGGGGGCTCTGAACACTGAAGCTTTCTTT. This chain links TRBV30 with TRBJ1-1; TRBD1 matches 8 bases. Germline CDR1 GTSNPN, CDR2 SVGIG (reference sequence). V lost 5 bases to trimming and J lost 0 bases; unmatched junction nucleotides: 5. The CDR3 contains 14 residues.

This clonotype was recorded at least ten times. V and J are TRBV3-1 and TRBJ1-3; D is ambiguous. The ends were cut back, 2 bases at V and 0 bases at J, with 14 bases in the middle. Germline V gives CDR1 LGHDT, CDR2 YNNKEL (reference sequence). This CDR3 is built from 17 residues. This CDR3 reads CASSQFLMGASGNTIYF. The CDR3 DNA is TGTGCCAGCAGCCAATTCCTAATGGGCGCCTCTGGAAACACCATATATTTT.

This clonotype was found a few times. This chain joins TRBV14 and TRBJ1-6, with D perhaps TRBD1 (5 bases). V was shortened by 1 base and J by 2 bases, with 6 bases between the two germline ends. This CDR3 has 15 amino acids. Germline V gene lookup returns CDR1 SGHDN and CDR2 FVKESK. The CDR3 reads CASSQATAYNSPLHF. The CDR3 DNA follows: TGTGCCAGCAGCCAAGCGACAGCCTATAATTCACCCCTCCACTTT.

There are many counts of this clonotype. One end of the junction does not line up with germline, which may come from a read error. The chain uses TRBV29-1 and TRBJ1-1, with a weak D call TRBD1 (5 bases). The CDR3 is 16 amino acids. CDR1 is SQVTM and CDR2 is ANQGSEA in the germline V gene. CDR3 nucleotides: TGCAGCGTTCGAGTCCCGGGGCTCAAGTTTAACAGTGAAGCTTTCTTT. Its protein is CSVRVPGLKFNSEAFF.

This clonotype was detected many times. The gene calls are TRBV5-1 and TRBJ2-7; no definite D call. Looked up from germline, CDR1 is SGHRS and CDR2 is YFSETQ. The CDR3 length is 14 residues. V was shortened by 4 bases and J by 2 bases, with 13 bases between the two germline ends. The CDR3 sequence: CASSTTGSAYEQYF. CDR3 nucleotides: TGCGCCAGCAGCACAACCGGGTCAGCCTACGAGCAGTACTTC.

The CDR3: CASSPRDFGDTQYF. CDR3 coding DNA: TGTGCCAGCTCACCCCGGGACTTTGGAGATACGCAGTATTTT. The V gene is TRBV18, the J gene TRBJ2-3, with a weak D call TRBD2 (6 bases). V dropped 3 bases and J dropped 5 bases, with 12 bases sitting between them. The CDR3 is 14 amino acids. Germline CDR1 reads KGHSH; CDR2 reads LQKENI.

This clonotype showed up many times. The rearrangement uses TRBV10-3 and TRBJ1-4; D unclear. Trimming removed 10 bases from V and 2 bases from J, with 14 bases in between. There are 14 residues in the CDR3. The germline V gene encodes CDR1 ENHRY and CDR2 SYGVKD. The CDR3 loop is CATEREPTNEKLFF. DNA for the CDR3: TGTGCCACGGAGCGGGAGCCCACTAATGAAAAACTGTTTTTT.

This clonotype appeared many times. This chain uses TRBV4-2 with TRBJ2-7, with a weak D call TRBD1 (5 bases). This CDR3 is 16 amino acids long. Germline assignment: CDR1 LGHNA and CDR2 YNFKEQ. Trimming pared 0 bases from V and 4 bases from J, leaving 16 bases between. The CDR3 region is CASSQDGAVEIYEQYF. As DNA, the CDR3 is TGTGCCAGCAGCCAAGATGGGGCAGTAGAAATTTACGAGCAGTACTTC.

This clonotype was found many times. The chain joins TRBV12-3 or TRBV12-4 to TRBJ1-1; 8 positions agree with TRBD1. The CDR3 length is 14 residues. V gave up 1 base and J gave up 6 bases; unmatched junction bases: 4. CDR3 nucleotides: TGTGCCAGCAGTTTAGGGACAGGGCGTCCTGAAGCTTTCTTT. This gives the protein CASSLGTGRPEAFF.

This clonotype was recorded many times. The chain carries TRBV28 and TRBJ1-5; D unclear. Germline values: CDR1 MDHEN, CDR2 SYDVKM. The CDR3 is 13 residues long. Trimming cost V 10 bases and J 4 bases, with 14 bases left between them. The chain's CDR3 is CATSSRGNQPQHF. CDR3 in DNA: TGTGCCACTTCCAGTCGGGGTAATCAGCCCCAGCATTTT.

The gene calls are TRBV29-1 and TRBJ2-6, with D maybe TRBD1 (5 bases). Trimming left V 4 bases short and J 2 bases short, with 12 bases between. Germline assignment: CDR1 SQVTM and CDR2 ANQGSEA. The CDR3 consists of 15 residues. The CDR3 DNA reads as TGCAGCGTTGCAGCCAGGGTCCCTGGGGCCAACGTCCTGACTTTC. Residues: CSVAARVPGANVLTF.

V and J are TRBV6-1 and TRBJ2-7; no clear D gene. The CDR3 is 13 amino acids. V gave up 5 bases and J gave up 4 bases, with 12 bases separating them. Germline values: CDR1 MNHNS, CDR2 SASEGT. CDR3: CASSPRKGYEQYF. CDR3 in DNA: TGTGCCAGCAGTCCCAGAAAGGGTTACGAGCAGTACTTC.

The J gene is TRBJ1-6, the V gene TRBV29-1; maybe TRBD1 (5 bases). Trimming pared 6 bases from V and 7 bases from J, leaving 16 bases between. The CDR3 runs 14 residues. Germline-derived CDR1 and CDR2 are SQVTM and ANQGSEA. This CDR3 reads CSVRAQGDNSPLHF. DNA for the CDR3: TGCAGCGTGCGTGCCCAGGGAGACAATTCACCCCTCCACTTT.

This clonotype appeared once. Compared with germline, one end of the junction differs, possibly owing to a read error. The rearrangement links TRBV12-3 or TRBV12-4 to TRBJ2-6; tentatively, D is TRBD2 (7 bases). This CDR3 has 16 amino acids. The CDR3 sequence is CAGSRTGGAGANVLTF. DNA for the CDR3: TGTGCCGGCAGTCGGACGGGGGGCGCCGGGGCCAACGTCCTGACTTTC.

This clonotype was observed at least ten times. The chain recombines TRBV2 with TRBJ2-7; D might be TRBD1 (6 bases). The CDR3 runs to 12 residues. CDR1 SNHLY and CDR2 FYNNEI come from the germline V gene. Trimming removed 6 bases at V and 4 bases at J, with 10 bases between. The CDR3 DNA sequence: TGTGCCAGCAGCAGGGGTGGGTACGAGCAGTACTTC. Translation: CASSRGGYEQYF.

CDR3 sequence: CASSPSLAGVYEQYF. Written as DNA, the CDR3 is TGTGCCAGCAGCCCGTCTCTAGCGGGAGTCTACGAGCAGTACTTC. J is TRBJ2-7 and V is TRBV7-9; 10 positions match TRBD2. This CDR3 has 15 amino acids. V gave up 5 bases and J gave up 3 bases; unmatched junction bases: 7. Germline CDR1 is SEHNR and CDR2 is FQNEAQ (reference sequence).

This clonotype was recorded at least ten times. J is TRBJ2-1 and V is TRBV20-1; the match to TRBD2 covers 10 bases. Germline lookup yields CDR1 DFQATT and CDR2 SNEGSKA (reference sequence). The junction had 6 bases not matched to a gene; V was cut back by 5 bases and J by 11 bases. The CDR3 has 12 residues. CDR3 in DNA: TGCAGTGCTCGGACTAGCGGTAATCAGCAGTTCTTC. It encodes CSARTSGNQQFF.

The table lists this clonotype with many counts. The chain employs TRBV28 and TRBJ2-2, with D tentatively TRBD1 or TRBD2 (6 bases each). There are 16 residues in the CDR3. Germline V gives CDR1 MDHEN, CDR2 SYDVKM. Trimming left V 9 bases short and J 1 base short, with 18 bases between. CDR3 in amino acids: CASPRVEGVNTGELFF. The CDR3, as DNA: TGTGCCAGTCCCCGGGTGGAGGGGGTGAACACCGGGGAGCTGTTTTTT.

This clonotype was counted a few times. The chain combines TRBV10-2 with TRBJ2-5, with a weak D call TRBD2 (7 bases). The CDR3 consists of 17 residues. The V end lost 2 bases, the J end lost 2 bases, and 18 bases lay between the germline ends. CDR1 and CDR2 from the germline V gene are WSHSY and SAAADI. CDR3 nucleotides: TGCGCCAGCAGTGAGAATTCGGGGGGCCTCCTTCAAGAGACCCAGTACTTC. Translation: CASSENSGGLLQETQYF.

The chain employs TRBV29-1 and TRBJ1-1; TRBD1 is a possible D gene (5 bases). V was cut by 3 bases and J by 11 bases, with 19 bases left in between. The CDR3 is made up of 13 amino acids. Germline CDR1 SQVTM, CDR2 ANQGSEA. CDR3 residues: CSVDGGTPREAFF. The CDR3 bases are TGCAGCGTTGACGGGGGGACCCCTAGGGAGGCTTTCTTT. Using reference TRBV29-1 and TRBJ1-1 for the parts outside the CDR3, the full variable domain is SAVISQKPSRDICQRGTSLTIQCQVDSQVTMMFWYRQQPGQSLTLIATANQGSEATYESGFVIDKFPISRPNLTFSTLTVSNMSPEDSSIYLCSVDGGTPREAFFGQGTRLTVV.

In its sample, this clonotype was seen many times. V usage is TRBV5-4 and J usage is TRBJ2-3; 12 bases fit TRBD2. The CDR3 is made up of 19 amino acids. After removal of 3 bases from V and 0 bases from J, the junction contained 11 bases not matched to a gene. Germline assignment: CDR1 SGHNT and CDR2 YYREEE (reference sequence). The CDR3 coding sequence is TGTGCCAGCAGCTGGGGTAGGGCTAGCGGGGGGGCAAGCACAGATACGCAGTATTTT. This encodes CASSWGRASGGASTDTQYF.

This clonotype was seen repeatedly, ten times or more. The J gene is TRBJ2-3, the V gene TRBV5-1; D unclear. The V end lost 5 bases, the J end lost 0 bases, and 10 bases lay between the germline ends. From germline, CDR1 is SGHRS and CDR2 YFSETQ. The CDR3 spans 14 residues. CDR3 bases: TGCGCCAGCAGACCCATACCTAGCACAGATACGCAGTATTTT. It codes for CASRPIPSTDTQYF.

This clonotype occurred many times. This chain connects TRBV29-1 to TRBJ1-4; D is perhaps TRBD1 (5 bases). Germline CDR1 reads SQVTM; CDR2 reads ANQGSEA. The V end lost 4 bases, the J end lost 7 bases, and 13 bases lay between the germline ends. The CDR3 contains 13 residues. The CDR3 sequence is CSVGRLGGEKLFF. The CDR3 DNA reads TGCAGCGTTGGACGGTTGGGGGGTGAAAAACTGTTTTTT. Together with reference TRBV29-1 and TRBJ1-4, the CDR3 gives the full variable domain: SAVISQKPSRDICQRGTSLTIQCQVDSQVTMMFWYRQQPGQSLTLIATANQGSEATYESGFVIDKFPISRPNLTFSTLTVSNMSPEDSSIYLCSVGRLGGEKLFFGSGTQLSVL.

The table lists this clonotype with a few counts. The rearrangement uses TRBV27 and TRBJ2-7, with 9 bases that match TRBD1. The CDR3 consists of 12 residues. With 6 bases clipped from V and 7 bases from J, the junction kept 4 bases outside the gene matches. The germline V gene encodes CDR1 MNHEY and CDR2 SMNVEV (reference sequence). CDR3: CASRTGGQEQYF. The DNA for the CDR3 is TGTGCCAGCAGGACAGGGGGACAAGAGCAGTACTTC.

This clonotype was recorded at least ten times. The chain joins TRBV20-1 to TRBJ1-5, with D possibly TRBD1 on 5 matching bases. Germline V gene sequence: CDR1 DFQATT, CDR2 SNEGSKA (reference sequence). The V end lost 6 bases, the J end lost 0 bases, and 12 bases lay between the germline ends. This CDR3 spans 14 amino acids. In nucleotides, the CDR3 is TGCAGTGCAGGGACGGCCTATAGCAATCAGCCCCAGCATTTT. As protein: CSAGTAYSNQPQHF.

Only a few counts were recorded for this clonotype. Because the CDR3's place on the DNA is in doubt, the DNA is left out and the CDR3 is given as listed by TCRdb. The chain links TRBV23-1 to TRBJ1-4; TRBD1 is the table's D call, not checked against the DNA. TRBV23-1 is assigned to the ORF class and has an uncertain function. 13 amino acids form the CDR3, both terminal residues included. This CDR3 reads CASSRGSVKNCFF.